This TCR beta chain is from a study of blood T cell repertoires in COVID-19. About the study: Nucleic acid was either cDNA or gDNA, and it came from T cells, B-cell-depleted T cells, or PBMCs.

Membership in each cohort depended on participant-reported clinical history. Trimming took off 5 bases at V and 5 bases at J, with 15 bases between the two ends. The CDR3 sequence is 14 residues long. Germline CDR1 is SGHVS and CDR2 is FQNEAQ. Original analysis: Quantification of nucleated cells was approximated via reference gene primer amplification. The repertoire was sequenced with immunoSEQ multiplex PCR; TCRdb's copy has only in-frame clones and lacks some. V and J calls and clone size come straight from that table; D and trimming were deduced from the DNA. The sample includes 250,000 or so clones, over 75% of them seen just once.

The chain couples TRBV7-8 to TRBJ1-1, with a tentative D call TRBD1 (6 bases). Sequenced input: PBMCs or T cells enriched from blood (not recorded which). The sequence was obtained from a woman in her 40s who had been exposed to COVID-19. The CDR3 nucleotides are TGTGCCAGCAGCCGAGCCAGGGGAGAAACTGAAGCTTTCTTT. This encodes CASSRARGETEAFF.